This is a list of T cell receptor beta chains from one sample in a study of blood T cell repertoires in COVID-19. Assay used: immunoSEQ multiplex PCR; TCRdb lists only in-frame clones, some missing. Of about 160,000 clones listed, roughly nine tenths were seen once; the top ten hold around 4.6%. The specimen was peripheral blood. The receptor source for this set is a woman aged 55-70 years with active or convalescent COVID-19. Each CDR3 is given with its conserved first and last residue. A D gene is named only where the DNA matches it firmly. A clone size is listed for some rows: how often the clone was seen (once, few, many), or a class if it is expanded.

abundance	j_gene	d_gene	v_gene	CDR3nt	CDR3aa
NA	TRBJ2-4	NA	TRBV14	TGTGCCAGCAGCCTCCGACAGATAGCCAAAAACATTCAGTACTTC	CASSLRQIAKNIQYF
NA	TRBJ2-1	NA	TRBV6-5	TGTGCCAGCAGTTACAGCCGGACACCCTCCTACAATGAGCAGTTCTTC	CASSYSRTPSYNEQFF
NA	TRBJ2-7	NA	TRBV5-1	TGCGCCAGCACCGATACTGCGGGGACCTACGAGCAGTACTTC	CASTDTAGTYEQYF
NA	TRBJ1-1	TRBD1	TRBV2	TGTGCCAGTTCAGGACAGGGGTTCGGCACTGAAGCTTTCTTT	CASSGQGFGTEAFF
NA	TRBJ2-3	NA	TRBV7-3	TGTGCCAGCAGCTTCAGCGCGGAGAGCGCAGATACGCAGTATTTT	CASSFSAESADTQYF
NA	TRBJ2-3	TRBD2	TRBV5-5	TGTGCCAGCAGTTATTCGAAAGCGGGGGCAGATACGCAGTATTTT	CASSYSKAGADTQYF
NA	TRBJ2-1	TRBD2	TRBV3-1/TRBV3-2	TGTGCCAGCAGCCAAGCCTCTGGACTAGCGGAGAATGAGCAGTTCTTC	CASSQASGLAENEQFF
NA	TRBJ1-6	NA	TRBV30	TGTGCCTGGGGGAGAAATAATTCACCCCTCCACTTT	CAWGRNNSPLHF
NA	TRBJ1-4	NA	TRBV2	TGTGCCAGCAATTGGCAGGGCTCAACTAATGAAAAACTGTTTTTT	CASNWQGSTNEKLFF
NA	TRBJ1-4	NA	TRBV7-2	TGTGCCAGCAGCTTATCTCCAGGGCGTGGCGAAAAACTGTTTTTT	CASSLSPGRGEKLFF
NA	TRBJ1-5	TRBD1	TRBV18	TGTGCCAGCTCACCACGGACAGGGGGCTCCAGCAATCAGCCCCAGCATTTT	CASSPRTGGSSNQPQHF
NA	TRBJ1-5	NA	TRBV7-6	TGTGCCAGCAGTCTTACCAGGGTTCACCCATATAGCAATCAGCCCCAGCATTTT	CASSLTRVHPYSNQPQHF
NA	TRBJ2-2	NA	TRBV2	TGTGCCAGCAGCCTACTACAGGGACGTTACGGGGAGCTGTTTTTT	CASSLLQGRYGELFF
NA	TRBJ2-5	TRBD2	TRBV2	TGTGCCAGCAGTAGCGGGGGGGGTACGGACCAGTACTTC	CASSSGGGTDQYF
NA	TRBJ1-5	TRBD1	TRBV6-5	TGTGCCAGCAGTTATGGGACAGGTAATCAGCCCCAGCATTTT	CASSYGTGNQPQHF
NA	TRBJ1-5	NA	TRBV5-1	TGCGCCAGCAGCCCTGCAGGGGTGAATCAGCCCCAGCATTTT	CASSPAGVNQPQHF
once	TRBJ2-7	NA	TRBV15	TGTGCCACCAGCAGAGATTCGGGGAGATACGAGCAGTACTTC	CATSRDSGRYEQYF
NA	TRBJ1-3	NA	TRBV12-3/TRBV12-4	TGTGCCAGCAGAGGGAGCACCATATATTTT	CASRGSTIYF
NA	TRBJ1-2	NA	TRBV4-3	TGCGCCAGCAGCCCCGAGCGATTTACGACAGGTGGCTACACCTTC	CASSPERFTTGGYTF
once	TRBJ2-7	TRBD1	TRBV5-5	TGTGCCAGCAGCCCCACTGGGGGACAGGGCGCCTACGAGCAGTACTTC	CASSPTGGQGAYEQYF
many	TRBJ1-2	TRBD1	TRBV2	TGTGCCAGCAAACAAGGACAGGGTAACTATGGCTACACCTTC	CASKQGQGNYGYTF
NA	TRBJ1-5	TRBD1	TRBV3-1/TRBV3-2	TGTGCCAGCAGCCAGAAAATACAGGGGGTCGTTTATCAGCCCCAGCATTTT	CASSQKIQGVVYQPQHF
NA	TRBJ1-1	NA	TRBV4-3	TGCGCCAGCAGCCAAGGGGCAGGGATGTACACTGAAGCTTTCTTT	CASSQGAGMYTEAFF
NA	TRBJ2-2	TRBD2	TRBV7-6	TGTGCCAGCAGCTTAGTAGCTAGCGGGGGGCCGAACACCGGGGAGCTGTTTTTT	CASSLVASGGPNTGELFF
NA	TRBJ1-1	NA	TRBV2	TGTGCCAGCAGTGATGATGTGGGGGGGAACACTGAAGCTTTCTTT	CASSDDVGGNTEAFF
NA	TRBJ1-1	NA	TRBV5-8	TGTGCCAGCAGCTCTATCCAGGCGGCTTTCTTT	CASSSIQAAFF
NA	TRBJ1-6	TRBD1	TRBV13	TGTGCCAGCAGCTCAGAGGGGACAGGGGTTTTACCCCTCCACTTT	CASSSEGTGVLPLHF
NA	TRBJ1-1	NA	TRBV5-8	TGTGCCAGCAGCTTGGGGGCCAACACTGAAGCTTTCTTT	CASSLGANTEAFF
NA	TRBJ2-1	TRBD2	TRBV25-1	TGTGCCAGCAGCGACGCGGGGGCCTACAATGAGCAGTTCTTC	CASSDAGAYNEQFF
once	TRBJ2-5	TRBD1	TRBV5-1	TGCGCCAGCAGCACCGGGACAGGGCGAGAGACCCAGTACTTC	CASSTGTGRETQYF
NA	TRBJ2-3	TRBD2	TRBV5-1	TGCGCCAGCAACTCTGCTAGCGGCTACACAGATACGCAGTATTTT	CASNSASGYTDTQYF
NA	TRBJ2-1	TRBD1	TRBV6-1	TGTGCCAGCAGTGAAAGGGACAGCTACAATGAGCAGTTCTTC	CASSERDSYNEQFF
once	TRBJ2-3	TRBD2	TRBV7-2	TGTGCCAGCAGTTTAGCGGGGGGACCCACAGATACGCAGTATTTT	CASSLAGGPTDTQYF
few	TRBJ1-3	NA	TRBV10-3	TGTGCCATCCGCAACCCGGGGGACCCGGGGCCCACTGGAAACACCATATATTTT	CAIRNPGDPGPTGNTIYF
NA	TRBJ2-7	TRBD1	TRBV28	TGTGCCAGCAGTTACAGGGGGTCCTACGAGCAGTACTTC	CASSYRGSYEQYF